The 23 T cell receptor beta chains below all came from one sample that was sequenced in a study of blood T cell repertoires in COVID-19. Clones were sequenced by immunoSEQ multiplex PCR, and TCRdb holds only the in-frame ones, with some missing. The repertoire holds about 120,000 clones, with 84% as singletons. Sequencing used PBMCs or T cells enriched from blood (not recorded which). These receptors all come from a woman younger than 45 who had recovered from COVID-19.

Note on this clone: Other DNA sequences in the same sample also yield this CDR3. The chain links TRBV28 to TRBJ1-6; 8 bases match TRBD1. Germline CDR1 reads MDHEN; CDR2 reads SYDVKM. Trimming cost V 6 bases and J 7 bases; bases outside gene matches: 8. The CDR3 has 15 amino acids. For the CDR3, the DNA is TGTGCCAGCAGCCTCGGACAGGGTGGCAATTCACCCCTCCACTTT. Protein: CASSLGQGGNSPLHF.

The chain couples TRBV4-1 to TRBJ1-3, with D possibly being TRBD1 (5 bases). The V and J ends lost 7 bases and 2 bases respectively, with 12 bases between them. The CDR3 is 14 residues long. The V gene's germline CDR1 is MGHRA and CDR2 YSYEKL. The CDR3 reads CASKEGPAGNTIYF. The CDR3 DNA reads TGCGCCAGCAAGGAGGGGCCGGCTGGAAACACCATATATTTT.

This rearrangement joins TRBV25-1 to TRBJ2-1; 8 bases are a match to TRBD2. The CDR3 covers 16 residues. Germline values: CDR1 MGHDK, CDR2 SYGVNS. Trimming cost V 6 bases and J 7 bases; bases outside gene matches: 14. CDR3 loop: CASRPRGTGGGNEQFF. The CDR3 bases are TGTGCCAGCAGGCCCCGGGGGACGGGAGGGGGGAATGAGCAGTTCTTC.

The chain is built from TRBV28 and TRBJ1-1; D is unresolved. The CDR3 spans 12 residues. Trimming pared 2 bases from V and 3 bases from J, leaving 4 bases between. The germline gives CDR1 MDHEN, CDR2 SYDVKM. The CDR3 protein is CASSLSYTEAFF. CDR3 DNA sequence: TGTGCCAGCAGTTTAAGCTACACTGAAGCTTTCTTT.

This rearrangement joins TRBV4-1 to TRBJ2-1; D perhaps matches TRBD1 (6 bases). The CDR3 has 11 amino acids. V lost 5 bases and J 9 bases, leaving 8 bases between the germline ends. Per the germline V gene, CDR1 is MGHRA and CDR2 is YSYEKL. As DNA, the CDR3 is TGCGCCAGCAGCTTAGGGGGTGAGCAGTTCTTC. It translates to CASSLGGEQFF.

This clone appeared once. The rearrangement joins TRBV19 to TRBJ1-5; 8 bases map to TRBD1. Per germline, CDR1 LNHDA and CDR2 SQIVND (reference sequence). The CDR3 runs 17 residues. V was clipped by 1 base and J by 3 bases; unmatched bases: 8. CDR3 in DNA: TGTGCCAGTAGTATAGCATCAGGGGGCAGGGCCAATCAGCCCCAGCATTTT. This sequence encodes CASSIASGGRANQPQHF.

The V gene is TRBV6-5, the J gene TRBJ2-1, with TRBD2 matching over 8 bases. Germline CDR1 reads MNHEY; CDR2 reads SVGAGI. V shed 0 bases, J shed 0 bases, and the junction held 1 base outside the gene matches. The CDR3 extends over 16 amino acids. The CDR3 here is CASSYSGTSSYNEQFF. CDR3 nucleotide sequence: TGTGCCAGCAGTTACTCCGGGACTAGCTCCTACAATGAGCAGTTCTTC.

The chain combines TRBV6-2 or TRBV6-3 with TRBJ2-1; D is possibly TRBD1 (5 bases). Trimming took off 6 bases at V and 12 bases at J, with 18 bases between the two ends. The germline V gene encodes CDR1 MNHEY and CDR2 SVGEGT. The CDR3 covers 13 residues. CDR3 in amino acids: CASSLTNQGTQFF. In DNA, the CDR3 is TGTGCCAGCAGCCTAACCAATCAGGGTACGCAGTTCTTC.

In its sample, this clone was seen a few times. The chain links TRBV28 to TRBJ1-5, with D perhaps TRBD1 (5 bases). There are 15 residues in the CDR3. Deletions cut 7 bases from V and 4 bases from J, with 17 bases between. In germline, CDR1 is MDHEN, CDR2 SYDVKM. The CDR3 sequence: CASMRMRGPNQPQHF. The CDR3 DNA is TGTGCCAGCATGAGAATGCGGGGCCCTAATCAGCCCCAGCATTTT.

J is TRBJ2-5 and V is TRBV7-9, with a possible D match to TRBD2 (5 bases). The CDR3 sequence is 15 residues long. Germline values: CDR1 SEHNR, CDR2 FQNEAQ (reference sequence). V was pared by 1 base and J by 2 bases, with 11 bases between. Here the CDR3 reads CASSLERDHQETQYF. The CDR3 nucleotides read TGTGCCAGCAGCTTAGAGAGGGATCATCAAGAGACCCAGTACTTC.

This chain links TRBV19 with TRBJ2-1, with TRBD2 matching over 9 bases. The V gene's germline CDR1 is LNHDA and CDR2 SQIVND (reference sequence). The V and J ends lost 9 bases and 2 bases, in that order; junction bases with no gene match: 5. There are 14 residues in the CDR3. CDR3 protein: CASKREVAYNEQFF. The CDR3 DNA sequence: TGTGCCAGCAAGCGGGAGGTAGCCTACAATGAGCAGTTCTTC.

This sequence joins TRBV4-2 and TRBJ2-1; 9 bases match TRBD2. The V gene end was trimmed by 1 base and the J gene end by 2 bases; junction bases not matched to a gene: 3. The germline CDR1 and CDR2 sequences are LGHNA and YNFKEQ. The CDR3 runs to 16 residues. The CDR3 region is CASSQGAGGTYNEQFF. The CDR3 DNA is TGTGCCAGCAGCCAAGGAGCGGGAGGCACCTACAATGAGCAGTTCTTC.

The chain joins TRBV27 to TRBJ2-3; 12 bases fit TRBD2. Germline loops: CDR1 MNHEY, CDR2 SMNVEV (reference sequence). The CDR3 covers 17 residues. The V segment lost 1 base and the J segment 8 bases; nucleotides outside the gene matches: 10. The CDR3 region is CASSLWTSGVTRRTQYF. The CDR3 nucleotides are TGTGCCAGCAGTTTATGGACTAGCGGGGTCACTCGGCGTACGCAGTATTTT.

J is TRBJ1-1 and V is TRBV11-2, with 7 bases fitting TRBD1. The CDR3 has 14 amino acids. V lost 5 bases and J lost 1; bases outside the gene matches: 4. Germline CDR1 is SGHAT and CDR2 is FQNNGV. CDR3 nucleotide sequence: TGTGCCAGCAGCCTAGGGGGCAGGAACACTGAAGCTTTCTTT. Translated, it gives CASSLGGRNTEAFF.

This clone was observed once. The rearrangement uses TRBV29-1 and TRBJ1-2; TRBD1 matches 9 bases. The CDR3 runs 15 residues. Germline V gives CDR1 SQVTM, CDR2 ANQGSEA. V was clipped by 5 bases and J by 5 bases; unmatched bases: 12. The CDR3 protein is CSVLTGGTMGYGYTF. In nucleotides, the CDR3 is TGCAGCGTTCTAACAGGGGGCACTATGGGGTATGGCTACACCTTC.

The chain employs TRBV5-1 and TRBJ1-5; D is unresolved. Trimming cost V 4 bases and J 0 bases, with 11 bases left between them. CDR1 SGHRS and CDR2 YFSETQ come from the germline V gene. This CDR3 is 15 amino acids long. CDR3: CASSPEDGSNQPQHF. The CDR3 nucleotides read TGCGCCAGCAGCCCGGAGGACGGTAGCAATCAGCCCCAGCATTTT.

The gene calls are TRBV2 and TRBJ2-5; 9 bases align to TRBD2. This CDR3 comprises 12 residues. In germline, CDR1 is SNHLY, CDR2 FYNNEI. J lost 4 bases, V lost 6 bases, and 0 bases had no gene match. DNA for the CDR3: TGTGCCAGCAGGGGACTAGCAGAGACCCAGTACTTC. Its translation: CASRGLAETQYF.

The chain carries TRBV10-1 and TRBJ1-5, with D maybe TRBD1 (5 bases). Looked up from germline, CDR1 is WNHNN and CDR2 is SYGVQD (reference sequence). The CDR3 contains 13 residues. The V and J ends lost 11 bases and 1 base respectively, with 12 bases between them. CDR3 bases: TGCGCCCGCCGGGACTCGAGCAATCAGCCCCAGCATTTT. Translated, it gives CARRDSSNQPQHF.

This clone was observed a single time. This chain uses TRBV3-1 (or the pseudogene TRBV3-2) with TRBJ1-1; a weak D match, TRBD1 (5 bases). The V end was cut by 3 bases, the J end by 7 bases, with 12 bases between. The germline V gene encodes CDR1 LGHDT and CDR2 YNNKEL (reference sequence). This CDR3 has 13 amino acids. CDR3 loop: CASSQGGVGEAFF. DNA of the CDR3: TGTGCCAGCAGCCAGGGAGGGGTTGGTGAAGCTTTCTTT.

This clone was seen just once. The J gene is TRBJ2-6, the V gene TRBV4-1; the match to TRBD2 covers 9 bases. V lost 1 base, J lost 4 bases, and 2 bases stayed unmatched. Germline CDR1 reads MGHRA; CDR2 reads YSYEKL. The CDR3 totals 16 residues. The CDR3 nucleotides are TGCGCCAGCAGCCAAGGCGGGAGGGCCGGGGCCAACGTCCTGACTTTC. As protein: CASSQGGRAGANVLTF.

The rearrangement joins TRBV9 to TRBJ2-1; D unclear. Germline CDR1 and CDR2: SGDLS and YYNGEE. The CDR3 runs to 13 residues. The V end was cut by 2 bases, the J end by 8 bases, with 11 bases between. The CDR3, as DNA: TGTGCCAGCAGCGTTCTTGCGATCGATGAGCAGTTCTTC. It specifies CASSVLAIDEQFF.

DNA for the CDR3: TGTGCCAGCTCACAACAGGCTTTCTATGGCTACACCTTC. Its translation: CASSQQAFYGYTF. This chain joins TRBV18 and TRBJ1-2; D possibly corresponds to TRBD1 (5 bases). Trimming cost V 4 bases and J 4 bases, with 10 bases left between them. The CDR3 has 13 amino acids. CDR1 is KGHSH and CDR2 is LQKENI in the germline V gene.

Notes on this clone: Within the sample, other DNA sequences also encode this same CDR3. The chain has TRBV6-2 or TRBV6-3 and TRBJ2-7; 10 bases line up with TRBD2. The ends lost 0 bases at V and 4 bases at J; junction bases unmatched: 0. The CDR3 is 14 residues long. Germline V CDR1 and CDR2: MNHEY, SVGEGT. This CDR3 reads CASSYSTSGYEQYF. The CDR3 coding sequence is TGTGCCAGCAGTTACTCGACTAGCGGGTACGAGCAGTACTTC.